Reported below is one TCR beta chain. Per the original data handling: Amplification of reference gene primers was used by the study to estimate nucleated cell counts. Assay: immunoSEQ multiplex PCR; the TCRdb copy retains only in-frame clones and omits some. The D gene and trimming were derived from the DNA, and the V and J assignments and clone size from that table. Of more than 100,000 clones in the sample, roughly 89% were seen once. These data are taken from a study of blood T cell repertoires in COVID-19. Overall study context: COVID-19 samples collected from the United States, Italy and Spain covered acute and convalescent phases.

Per the germline V gene, CDR1 is GTSNPN and CDR2 is SVGIG (reference sequence). V was pared by 3 bases and J by 6 bases, with 1 base of the junction left unmatched. CDR3 length: 13 residues. J is TRBJ2-2 and V is TRBV30; 10 nucleotides agree with TRBD1. Specimen: peripheral blood. The source is a man aged 40-55 years with acute or convalescent COVID-19. The CDR3 here is CAWRGQGAGELFF. The DNA for the CDR3 is TGTGCCTGGAGAGGACAGGGGGCCGGGGAGCTGTTTTTT.